The source of this T cell receptor (beta chain) is a study of blood T cells in healthy people across ages. In the study overall: Every two T cells gave about one barcoded beta molecule via template switching. Points from the study as a whole: Roughly linearly, TCR beta diversity per million T cells fell as age increased.

Primed by a sample-barcoded 5' primer and a J-beta primer mix, a second PCR proceeded for about 7 to 12 cycles. One entry per CDR3 protein results from TCRdb running MiXCR on the 5' RACE reads. Counted here are roughly 1.5 million distinct CDR3 sequences, about 45% occurring once; the ten biggest clones make up about 4%. V lost 8 bases, J lost 0 bases, and 17 bases lay in between. Germline assignment: CDR1 SNHLY and CDR2 FYNNEI. CDR3 length: 16 amino acids. Turning to this clonotype: What it binds is not known.

Peripheral blood samples of 9 to 10 milliliters were drawn from each donor. Extractions gave at least 5.5 micrograms of total RNA per sample. The sequence derives from a woman between 18 and 30 years old in good health. The chain combines TRBV2 with TRBJ1-3; D unclear. The material sequenced was blood. CDR3 sequence: CASHWTAILSGNTIYF. The DNA of the CDR3 is TGTGCCAGCCACTGGACCGCGATCCTCTCTGGAAACACCATATATTTT.